This TCR beta chain appears in the sequencing data of a study of blood T cell repertoires in COVID-19. Libraries were prepared by immunoSEQ multiplex PCR; TCRdb keeps only in-frame clonotypes and omits some of them. This sample has 390,000 or so clones, with about 87% found just once. Germline assignment: CDR1 MNHEY and CDR2 SVGAGI. The CDR3 sequence is 16 residues long. V was pared by 1 base and J by 3 bases, with 7 bases of the junction left unmatched. V and J are TRBV6-5 and TRBJ1-2, with TRBD1 identical over 8 bases. The sample comprised PBMCs or T cells enriched from blood (not recorded which). This receptor was taken from a woman between 45 and 60 years old who had recovered from COVID-19. The CDR3, as DNA: TGTGCCAGCAGTTACTTGGGGACAGGACGAGACTATGGCTACACCTTC. It yields the protein CASSYLGTGRDYGYTF.